This passage covers 26 T cell receptor beta chains from one sample sequenced in a study of blood T cell repertoires in COVID-19. Method: immunoSEQ multiplex PCR; TCRdb's copy keeps in-frame clones and lacks some. This table holds 300,000 to 400,000 clones, 85% found once. Sequencing was done on a sample of PBMCs or T cells enriched from blood (not recorded which). These receptor sequences come from a woman aged 25 to 39 who had been exposed to COVID-19.

The chain links TRBV14 to TRBJ2-7; a weak D match, TRBD1 (5 bases). CDR1 and CDR2 (germline): SGHDN, FVKESK. V lost 3 bases and J lost 4, with 25 bases in between. The CDR3 loop spans 18 amino acids. The DNA for the CDR3 is TGTGCCAGCAGCCATGGCGGCAGGGTAAGTCGTAAATCGTACGAGCAGTACTTC. Translation gives CASSHGGRVSRKSYEQYF. Filled out from reference TRBV14 and TRBJ2-7, the complete variable domain reads EAGVTQFPSHSVIEKGQTVTLRCDPISGHDNLYWYRRVMGKEIKFLLHFVKESKQDESGMPNNRFLAERTGGTYSTLKVQPAELEDSGVYFCASSHGGRVSRKSYEQYFGPGTRLTVT.

This clone was found once. V usage is TRBV5-1 and J usage is TRBJ2-1; no clear D. The V end lost 0 bases, the J end lost 8 bases, and 12 bases lay between the germline ends. Germline CDR1 and CDR2: SGHRS and YFSETQ. This CDR3 contains 14 residues. CDR3 protein: CASSLESLGHEQFF. CDR3 sequence (DNA): TGCGCCAGCAGCTTGGAATCTCTTGGGCATGAGCAGTTCTTC.

The chain couples TRBV29-1 to TRBJ1-2; 11 bases align to TRBD1. Germline V gene lookup returns CDR1 SQVTM and CDR2 ANQGSEA. With 7 bases clipped from V and 14 bases from J, the junction kept 21 bases outside the gene matches. This CDR3 has 15 residues. The CDR3 here is CSAYTSLGQGAPRTF. The CDR3 DNA sequence: TGCAGCGCTTATACGAGCCTAGGACAGGGGGCGCCTAGAACCTTC.

The genes are TRBV7-9 and TRBJ1-1, with 11 bases lining up with TRBD1. Germline trimming cut 8 bases from V and 5 bases from J; bases unmatched to any gene: 4. The CDR3 has 13 amino acids. Germline V gives CDR1 SEHNR, CDR2 FQNEAQ (reference sequence). In nucleotides, the CDR3 is TGTGCCAGCGGACAGGGGGCGCGGACTGAAGCTTTCTTT. It encodes CASGQGARTEAFF.

The V call is TRBV21-1, the J call TRBJ2-7; the table's D call TRBD2 went unverified against the DNA. TRBV21-1 is a recognized pseudogene. CDR3 length: 16 residues. The CDR3 DNA reads TGTGCCAGCAGCAAAGCGCCTGGGCGGGGCTCCCACGAGCAGTACTTC. Amino acids: CASSKAPGRGSHEQYF.

The chain has TRBV7-9 and TRBJ2-2; D is perhaps TRBD1 (6 bases). The CDR3 contains 16 residues. Deletions cut 5 bases from V and 0 bases from J, with 13 bases between. Germline V CDR1 and CDR2: SEHNR, FQNEAQ (reference sequence). CDR3 residues: CASSEGTYANTGELFF. CDR3 nucleotides: TGTGCCAGCAGCGAGGGGACATACGCGAACACCGGGGAGCTGTTTTTT.

Here the CDR3 DNA reads TGTGCCAGCAGCTTGATGCAGGGGAACACTGAAGCTTTCTTT. As protein: CASSLMQGNTEAFF. V is TRBV7-9 and J is TRBJ1-1; maybe TRBD1 (5 bases). The CDR3 has 14 residues. With 3 bases removed from V and 1 base from J, the gap between germline ends came to 9 bases. The germline V gene encodes CDR1 SEHNR and CDR2 FQNEAQ (reference sequence).

A word on this clone: Additional DNA sequences in this sample encode the identical CDR3. The rearrangement joins TRBV27 to TRBJ1-5; possibly TRBD1 for D (6 bases). The germline V gene encodes CDR1 MNHEY and CDR2 SMNVEV (reference sequence). The CDR3 totals 14 residues. V was pared by 3 bases and J by 2 bases, with 8 bases between. CDR3 sequence: CASSLAGGNQPQHF. The CDR3, as DNA: TGTGCCAGCAGTTTGGCAGGGGGCAATCAGCCCCAGCATTTT.

Note on this clone: The limits of the CDR3 on the DNA are not certain, so only TCRdb's listed CDR3 is given. The chain recombines TRBV1 with TRBJ2-1; the D segment call TRBD1 is taken from the table without a DNA check. TRBV1 has pseudogene status. Ends included, the CDR3 has 17 residues. The CDR3 loop is CTSSQPWGTGTFNEQFF.

The genes are TRBV9 and TRBJ1-4; no definite D call. This CDR3 has 15 amino acids. Trimming shortened V by 3 bases and J by 7 bases, and 16 bases separated the two germline ends. Germline lookup yields CDR1 SGDLS and CDR2 YYNGEE. Written as DNA, the CDR3 is TGTGCCAGCAGCGGAGGATGGGGTGCGGGTGAAAAACTGTTTTTT. Its translation: CASSGGWGAGEKLFF.

The gene calls are TRBV5-1 and TRBJ1-3; TRBD1 might be the D (6 bases). Trimming pared 5 bases from V and 4 bases from J, leaving 13 bases between. The CDR3 runs to 14 residues. Germline CDR1 SGHRS, CDR2 YFSETQ. CDR3 coding DNA: TGCGCCAGCAGGACCGGTGGGGGCGGAAACACCATATATTTT. Translation: CASRTGGGGNTIYF.

This chain uses TRBV27 with TRBJ1-1, with 7 bases fitting TRBD1. The germline gives CDR1 MNHEY, CDR2 SMNVEV (reference sequence). This CDR3 contains 15 residues. V lost 5 bases, J lost 0 bases, and 6 bases stayed unmatched. Written as DNA, the CDR3 is TGTGCCAGCAGTCCAAGACAGGGAATGAACACTGAAGCTTTCTTT. This encodes CASSPRQGMNTEAFF.

The chain carries TRBV7-3 and TRBJ2-2, with TRBD1 matching 9 bases. V was clipped by 0 bases and J by 6 bases; unmatched bases: 5. This CDR3 spans 16 amino acids. Germline lookup yields CDR1 SGHTA and CDR2 FQGTGA. The CDR3 DNA follows: TGTGCCAGCAGCTTAACCGGGACAGGGCTGGCCGGGGAGCTGTTTTTT. Amino acids: CASSLTGTGLAGELFF.

The chain couples TRBV28 to TRBJ1-5; 7 bases line up with TRBD1. The CDR3 loop spans 14 amino acids. The trim removed 6 bases at V and 6 bases at J, leaving 8 bases unmatched. Germline V lookup: CDR1 MDHEN, CDR2 SYDVKM. The CDR3 nucleotides are TGTGCCAGCAGCCGTGACAGGGTACGTCAGCCCCAGCATTTT. Protein: CASSRDRVRQPQHF.

The chain employs TRBV12-5 and TRBJ2-2, with a possible D match to TRBD2 (5 bases). V shed 0 bases and J shed 6 bases, with 11 bases lying between them. Germline CDR1 reads LGHNT; CDR2 reads FRNRAP. CDR3 size: 15 residues. This chain's CDR3 is CASGLVRGGPGELFF. CDR3 sequence (DNA): TGTGCTAGTGGTTTGGTACGCGGAGGTCCCGGGGAGCTGTTTTTT.

The chain is built from TRBV28 and TRBJ2-5; 7 nucleotides align to TRBD2. This CDR3 region has 16 residues. The J segment lost 3 bases and the V segment lost 3 bases, leaving 10 bases of the junction unmatched. Germline CDR1 and CDR2: MDHEN and SYDVKM. CDR3 nucleotides: TGTGCCAGCAGTTTCCGGCGCGGGAGAAACGAAGAGACCCAGTACTTC. Amino acids: CASSFRRGRNEETQYF.

The gene calls are TRBV28 and TRBJ1-1; the D gene is possibly TRBD1 (6 bases). Germline CDR1 is MDHEN and CDR2 is SYDVKM. Trimming took off 5 bases at V and 1 base at J, with 14 bases between the two ends. The CDR3 totals 15 residues. The CDR3 reads CASSQSRTANTEAFF. Written as DNA, the CDR3 is TGTGCCAGCAGTCAATCACGGACAGCGAACACTGAAGCTTTCTTT. Based on the CDR3 plus reference TRBV28 and TRBJ1-1, the full variable domain is DVKVTQSSRYLVKRTGEKVFLECVQDMDHENMFWYRQDPGLGLRLIYFSYDVKMKEKGDIPEGYSVSREKKERFSLILESASTNQTSMYLCASSQSRTANTEAFFGQGTRLTVV.

The chain links TRBV5-1 to TRBJ2-7; 9 bases are a match to TRBD1. Germline V gives CDR1 SGHRS, CDR2 YFSETQ. This CDR3 has 13 amino acids. V was clipped by 5 bases and J by 7 bases; unmatched bases: 7. The CDR3, as DNA: TGCGCCAGCAGGGCCGGGACAGGGTATGAGCAGTACTTC. Its protein is CASRAGTGYEQYF.

This clone has just a few counts. The chain carries TRBV19 and TRBJ2-7, with D possibly matching TRBD1 (6 bases). Germline V CDR1 and CDR2: LNHDA, SQIVND (reference sequence). This CDR3 spans 12 amino acids. V was cut by 4 bases and J by 3 bases, with 7 bases left in between. This chain's CDR3 is CASSRGHYEQYF. DNA of the CDR3: TGTGCCAGTAGTAGGGGACACTACGAGCAGTACTTC.

The CDR3, as DNA: TGTGCCAGCTCGGCGGCGAACACCGGGGAGCTGTTTTTT. As protein: CASSAANTGELFF. This chain links TRBV19 with TRBJ2-2; no firm D call. Germline V gives CDR1 LNHDA, CDR2 SQIVND (reference sequence). The CDR3 is 13 amino acids. The V end lost 9 bases, the J end lost 0 bases, and 8 bases lay between the germline ends. The full variable domain, completed using reference TRBV19 and TRBJ2-2, is DGGITQSPKYLFRKEGQNVTLSCEQNLNHDAMYWYRQDPGQGLRLIYYSQIVNDFQKGDIAEGYSVSREKKESFPLTVTSAQKNPTAFYLCASSAANTGELFFGEGSRLTVL.

The rearrangement uses TRBV7-2 and TRBJ2-7; 9 bases are shared with TRBD1. The CDR3 is 14 amino acids. V was clipped by 5 bases and J by 6 bases; unmatched bases: 8. From germline, CDR1 is SGHTA and CDR2 FQGNSA. This CDR3 reads CASSLRLQGAEQYF. The CDR3 bases are TGTGCCAGCAGCCTACGCCTACAGGGGGCCGAGCAGTACTTC.

This chain joins TRBV28 and TRBJ1-2; D unclear. CDR1 is MDHEN and CDR2 is SYDVKM in the germline V gene. This CDR3 is 14 amino acids long. Deletions cut 9 bases from V and 8 bases from J, with 22 bases between. The CDR3 loop reads CASFAHRGYYGYTF. Written as DNA, the CDR3 is TGTGCCAGTTTTGCTCACCGAGGGTATTACGGCTACACCTTC.

Comments on this clone: One end of the junction varies from germline; a read error may be responsible. The chain has TRBV2 and TRBJ1-1, with D possibly being TRBD1 (6 bases). The length of the CDR3 is 15 residues. The germline gives CDR1 SNHLY, CDR2 FYNNEI. CDR3: CASSETTGLKTEAFF. The CDR3, as DNA: TGTGCCAGCAGTGAAACCACAGGGCTGAAGACTGAAGCTTTCTTT.

V usage is TRBV6-5 and J usage is TRBJ1-4; 9 nucleotides agree with TRBD1. This CDR3 has 16 amino acids. Germline V CDR1 and CDR2: MNHEY, SVGAGI. V trimming: 0 bases; J trimming: 4 bases; junction bases outside the gene matches: 3. The CDR3 nucleotides read TGTGCCAGCAGTTACTCCCCGACAGGGGGTAATGAAAAACTGTTTTTT. This codes for CASSYSPTGGNEKLFF.

V gene TRBV7-9 combines with J gene TRBJ2-3; 13 bases are shared with TRBD2. The V segment lost 2 bases and the J segment 4 bases; nucleotides outside the gene matches: 0. CDR1 and CDR2 (germline): SEHNR, FQNEAQ (reference sequence). The CDR3 consists of 15 residues. This CDR3 reads CASSLTSGRADTQYF. DNA of the CDR3: TGTGCCAGCAGCTTAACTAGCGGGAGGGCAGATACGCAGTATTTT. Full variable domain (rest looked up from reference TRBV7-9 and TRBJ2-3): DTGVSQNPRHKITKRGQNVTFRCDPISEHNRLYWYRQTLGQGPEFLTYFQNEAQLEKSRLLSDRFSAERPKGSFSTLEIQRTEQGDSAMYLCASSLTSGRADTQYFGPGTRLTVL.

The rearrangement uses TRBV24-1 and TRBJ2-7, with TRBD2 matching 8 bases. This CDR3 comprises 16 residues. The V gene's germline CDR1 is KGHDR and CDR2 SFDVKD. J was trimmed by 6 bases and V by 4 bases; bases with no gene match: 13. CDR3 region: CATSDPSDSSGVEQYF. CDR3 in DNA: TGTGCCACCAGTGACCCGTCCGACAGTAGCGGGGTCGAGCAGTACTTC.